What follows are 32 T cell receptor beta chains derived from one specimen sequenced in a study of blood T cell repertoires in COVID-19. Using immunoSEQ multiplex PCR, the repertoire was profiled, and TCRdb retains in-frame clones only, with some absent. The data show hundreds of thousands of clones, about 88% seen once. The specimen sequenced was PBMCs or T cells enriched from blood (not recorded which). The origin of the receptors is a woman aged 45-65 years who had recovered from COVID-19.

The chain joins TRBV9 to TRBJ1-5; 7 bases fit TRBD1. The ends lost 4 bases at V and 7 bases at J; junction bases unmatched: 8. CDR1 and CDR2 (germline): SGDLS, YYNGEE. The CDR3 covers 14 residues. The CDR3 loop reads CASSPSSGGQPQHF. The CDR3, as DNA: TGTGCCAGCAGCCCGAGCTCAGGGGGGCAGCCCCAGCATTTT.

V gene TRBV4-3 combines with J gene TRBJ1-3; the match to TRBD1 covers 7 bases. The V and J ends lost 5 bases and 7 bases, in that order; junction bases with no gene match: 17. CDR3 size: 17 residues. The V gene's germline CDR1 is LGHNA and CDR2 YSLEER. CDR3: CASSANRGGSIENTIYF. CDR3 DNA sequence: TGCGCCAGCAGCGCAAACAGGGGAGGATCAATTGAGAACACCATATATTTT.

This chain links TRBV9 with TRBJ2-3; 13 bases map to TRBD2. This CDR3 is 16 amino acids long. Germline loops: CDR1 SGDLS, CDR2 YYNGEE. V shed 3 bases, J shed 3 bases, and the junction held 4 bases outside the gene matches. CDR3 nucleotide sequence: TGTGCCAGCAGCGCCCGACTAGCGGGAGGTACAGATACGCAGTATTTT. Translation: CASSARLAGGTDTQYF.

In this sample, this clone turned up a few times. The chain joins TRBV6-1 to TRBJ2-1; TRBD1 agrees at 7 bases. The CDR3 spans 15 residues. The germline V gene encodes CDR1 MNHNS and CDR2 SASEGT. Trimming at V came to 1 base and at J to 1 base, leaving 1 base not matched to a gene. The CDR3 sequence is CASSEEQGSYNEQFF. The CDR3 coding sequence is TGTGCCAGCAGTGAAGAACAGGGGTCCTACAATGAGCAGTTCTTC.

In this sample, this clone turned up once. The CDR3 is CASALDGGGQPQHF. The CDR3 DNA follows: TGTGCTAGTGCACTTGACGGGGGTGGTCAGCCCCAGCATTTT. V usage is TRBV12-5 and J usage is TRBJ1-5; D possibly corresponds to TRBD1 (5 bases). Germline CDR1 reads LGHNT; CDR2 reads FRNRAP. The ends were cut back, 7 bases at V and 6 bases at J, with 16 bases in the middle. This CDR3 is built from 14 residues.

The chain employs TRBV30 and TRBJ2-7, with D perhaps TRBD1 (6 bases). Germline CDR1 reads GTSNPN; CDR2 reads SVGIG (reference sequence). The CDR3 consists of 14 residues. The ends were cut back, 1 base at V and 3 bases at J, with 13 bases in the middle. CDR3 sequence reads: CAWSAFRTDYEQYF. CDR3 nucleotides: TGTGCCTGGAGTGCGTTTAGGACAGACTACGAGCAGTACTTC.

The chain employs TRBV2 and TRBJ2-3, with D possibly matching TRBD1 (6 bases). The CDR3 extends over 15 amino acids. V lost 7 bases, J lost 5 bases, and 19 bases lay in between. Germline lookup yields CDR1 SNHLY and CDR2 FYNNEI. CDR3 region: CASTMTGTAVDTQYF. The CDR3 nucleotides read TGTGCCAGCACTATGACAGGAACGGCGGTAGATACGCAGTATTTT.

The chain is built from TRBV7-9 and TRBJ2-1, with D possibly being TRBD1 (6 bases). Deletions cut 5 bases from V and 0 bases from J, with 14 bases between. CDR1 and CDR2 from the germline V gene are SEHNR and FQNEAQ (reference sequence). The CDR3 covers 16 residues. The CDR3 DNA reads as TGTGCCAGCAGCACCCCAGGGGCGAGCTCCTACAATGAGCAGTTCTTC. Its translation: CASSTPGASSYNEQFF.

The rearrangement joins TRBV9 to TRBJ2-7; 9 bases match TRBD1. The CDR3 runs to 16 residues. V lost 0 bases, J lost 4 bases, and 8 bases stayed unmatched. Germline values: CDR1 SGDLS, CDR2 YYNGEE. The CDR3 bases are TGTGCCAGCAGCGTAGCTGCCACAGGGGGCCAATACGAGCAGTACTTC. Protein: CASSVAATGGQYEQYF.

The rearrangement uses TRBV10-3 and TRBJ2-7; 7 bases agree with TRBD2. J was trimmed by 2 bases and V by 6 bases; bases with no gene match: 4. This CDR3 has 13 residues. Germline V gene lookup returns CDR1 ENHRY and CDR2 SYGVKD. CDR3 sequence reads: CAISTGLTYEQYF. The CDR3 DNA follows: TGTGCCATCAGCACGGGACTAACCTACGAGCAGTACTTC.

The chain is built from TRBV5-6 and TRBJ2-7; possible D gene TRBD2, 6 bases. V was trimmed by 2 bases and J by 0 bases, leaving 15 bases between them. Germline CDR1 reads SGHDT; CDR2 reads YYEEEE. This CDR3 region has 16 residues. The CDR3 DNA follows: TGTGCCAGCAGCTTTGGGCGGGACCGTTCCTCCTACGAGCAGTACTTC. Translated: CASSFGRDRSSYEQYF. The whole variable domain, filled in from reference TRBV5-6 and TRBJ2-7, reads DAGVTQSPTHLIKTRGQQVTLRCSPKSGHDTVSWYQQALGQGPQFIFQYYEEEERQRGNFPDRFSGHQFPNYSSELNVNALLLGDSALYLCASSFGRDRSSYEQYFGPGTRLTVT.

J is TRBJ2-3 and V is TRBV5-1; tentatively, D is TRBD2 (5 bases). There are 14 residues in the CDR3. Looked up from germline, CDR1 is SGHRS and CDR2 is YFSETQ. The V and J ends lost 4 bases and 2 bases respectively, with 11 bases between them. CDR3 in amino acids: CASSEGVFTDTQYF. The CDR3 nucleotides are TGCGCCAGCAGCGAGGGAGTATTCACAGATACGCAGTATTTT.

The chain employs TRBV7-2 and TRBJ1-2, with 8 bases identical to TRBD1. V lost 4 bases to trimming and J lost 4 bases; unmatched junction nucleotides: 5. The CDR3 extends over 14 amino acids. Germline assignment: CDR1 SGHTA and CDR2 FQGNSA. CDR3 amino acids: CASSSDRGPYGYTF. In DNA, the CDR3 is TGTGCCAGCAGCTCAGACAGGGGTCCCTATGGCTACACCTTC.

The chain combines TRBV18 with TRBJ2-3, with D perhaps matching TRBD1 (6 bases). The CDR3 is 14 amino acids. V was cut by 2 bases and J by 5 bases, with 11 bases left in between. Germline assignment: CDR1 KGHSH and CDR2 LQKENI. In DNA form, the CDR3 reads TGTGCCAGCTCACCAGACAGACAGGTAGATACGCAGTATTTT. Translated, it gives CASSPDRQVDTQYF.

J is TRBJ1-1 and V is TRBV7-2; D possibly corresponds to TRBD1 (6 bases). Trimming shortened V by 1 base and J by 11 bases, and 11 bases separated the two germline ends. Per germline, CDR1 SGHTA and CDR2 FQGNSA. CDR3 length: 12 amino acids. In nucleotides, the CDR3 is TGTGCCAGCAGCTTAGTAACAGGGTGGGCTTTCTTT. Residues: CASSLVTGWAFF. The full variable domain, in which reference TRBV7-2 and TRBJ1-1 provide the parts outside the CDR3, is GAGVSQSPSNKVTEKGKDVELRCDPISGHTALYWYRQSLGQGLEFLIYFQGNSAPDKSGLPSDRFSAERTGGSVSTLTIQRTQQEDSAVYLCASSLVTGWAFFGQGTRLTVV.

For this clone: Distinct nucleotide sequences in the sample also encode this CDR3. The V call is TRBV5-1, the J call TRBJ2-1; unclear D gene. The V gene's germline CDR1 is SGHRS and CDR2 YFSETQ. CDR3 length: 13 residues. Between the trimmed V and J ends, which lost 0 bases and 4 bases, there was a span of 5 bases. Written as DNA, the CDR3 is TGCGCCAGCAGCTTGGTTTTATACAATGAGCAGTTCTTC. Its protein product is CASSLVLYNEQFF.

The V gene is TRBV27, the J gene TRBJ2-1; a possible D gene is TRBD2 (5 bases). The CDR3 is made up of 14 amino acids. Trimming took 0 bases from V and 10 from J, leaving 13 bases between them. The V gene's germline CDR1 is MNHEY and CDR2 SMNVEV (reference sequence). The CDR3 loop reads CASSLSTLGGEQFF. CDR3 coding DNA: TGTGCCAGCAGTTTATCCACTCTGGGCGGGGAGCAGTTCTTC.

This rearrangement joins TRBV5-4 to TRBJ2-7, with TRBD1 identical over 8 bases. The CDR3 consists of 15 residues. Per germline, CDR1 SGHNT and CDR2 YYREEE (reference sequence). Losses at the gene ends were 0 bases for V and 3 bases for J; bases not matched to a gene: 5. CDR3 sequence reads: CASSLGAGGNYEQYF. CDR3 DNA sequence: TGTGCCAGCAGCTTGGGGGCAGGGGGCAACTACGAGCAGTACTTC.

The chain employs TRBV7-8 and TRBJ2-3; 12 bases map to TRBD2. The CDR3 consists of 16 residues. CDR1 is SGHVS, CDR2 FQNEAQ, per germline. V shed 3 bases, J shed 5 bases, and the junction held 6 bases outside the gene matches. This chain's CDR3 is CASSLTSGSLRDTQYF. CDR3 in DNA: TGTGCCAGCAGCTTGACTAGCGGGAGTTTGCGAGATACGCAGTATTTT.

J is TRBJ1-5 and V is TRBV12-3 or TRBV12-4; the D is unclear. The CDR3 runs to 13 residues. The V and J ends lost 3 bases and 1 base respectively, with 4 bases between them. CDR3 sequence: CASSLRSNQPQHF. DNA of the CDR3: TGTGCCAGCAGTTTGAGGAGCAATCAGCCCCAGCATTTT.

The V call is TRBV27, the J call TRBJ2-6; 8 bases are shared with TRBD1. V shed 2 bases and J 1 base; nucleotides not matched to a gene: 16. The CDR3 runs to 21 residues. Germline-derived CDR1 and CDR2 are MNHEY and SMNVEV (reference sequence). The CDR3 loop reads CASSLTPYRSRDRSGANVLTF. CDR3 in DNA: TGTGCCAGCAGTTTAACACCCTACCGGTCCCGGGACAGGTCTGGGGCCAACGTCCTGACTTTC. The variable domain in full, with the rest retrieved from reference TRBV27 and TRBJ2-6, is EAQVTQNPRYLITVTGKKLTVTCSQNMNHEYMSWYRQDPGLGLRQIYYSMNVEVTDKGDVPEGYKVSRKEKRNFPLILESPSPNQTSLYFCASSLTPYRSRDRSGANVLTFGAGSRLTVL.

J is TRBJ1-5 and V is TRBV7-9; D remains ambiguous. The CDR3 loop spans 12 amino acids. CDR1 is SEHNR and CDR2 is FQNEAQ in the germline V gene (reference sequence). V dropped 3 bases and J dropped 5 bases, with 5 bases sitting between them. CDR3: CASSLPDQPQHF. The CDR3 region has the DNA TGTGCCAGCAGCTTGCCGGATCAGCCCCAGCATTTT.

The gene calls are TRBV19 and TRBJ2-7; tentative D call: TRBD1 (5 bases). CDR1 and CDR2 (germline): LNHDA, SQIVND (reference sequence). V lost 4 bases, J lost 0 bases, and 16 bases lay in between. The CDR3 totals 16 residues. The CDR3 loop is CASSKFGVDSSYEQYF. As DNA, the CDR3 is TGTGCCAGTAGTAAATTTGGGGTAGACAGCTCCTACGAGCAGTACTTC. Full variable domain (remainder filled in from reference TRBV19 and TRBJ2-7): DGGITQSPKYLFRKEGQNVTLSCEQNLNHDAMYWYRQDPGQGLRLIYYSQIVNDFQKGDIAEGYSVSREKKESFPLTVTSAQKNPTAFYLCASSKFGVDSSYEQYFGPGTRLTVT.

This clone was counted a single time. The chain links TRBV5-5 to TRBJ1-5; the D gene is possibly TRBD1 (5 bases). Germline values: CDR1 SGHKS, CDR2 YYEKEE (reference sequence). V was trimmed by 5 bases and J by 1 base, leaving 10 bases between them. The CDR3 length is 14 residues. For the CDR3, the DNA is TGTGCCAGCAGTGGCCAGGGCAGCAATCAGCCCCAGCATTTT. Protein: CASSGQGSNQPQHF.

The CDR3 region is CASSSKETQYF. The DNA for the CDR3 is TGCGCCAGCAGCTCTAAAGAGACCCAGTACTTC. V is TRBV5-1 and J is TRBJ2-5; D unclear. V gave up 3 bases and J gave up 3 bases, with 3 bases separating them. The CDR3 is 11 residues long. Germline CDR1 and CDR2: SGHRS and YFSETQ.

This chain links TRBV5-6 with TRBJ2-7, with a tentative D call TRBD2 (5 bases). The V gene's germline CDR1 is SGHDT and CDR2 YYEEEE. Trimming took 5 bases from V and 1 from J, leaving 19 bases between them. This CDR3 is built from 16 residues. The CDR3 region has the DNA TGTGCCAGCAGGAGGCGGCGGGCCCCGGGGTCCTACGAGCAGTACTTC. This codes for CASRRRRAPGSYEQYF.

The chain combines TRBV19 with TRBJ2-3, with TRBD2 matching over 7 bases. This CDR3 is 13 amino acids long. Losses at the gene ends were 5 bases for V and 6 bases for J; bases not matched to a gene: 5. Per the germline V gene, CDR1 is LNHDA and CDR2 is SQIVND (reference sequence). The CDR3 DNA follows: TGTGCCAGTAGTTTAAACGGGGGGGATACGCAGTATTTT. It encodes CASSLNGGDTQYF.

J is TRBJ2-3 and V is TRBV7-8; TRBD2 aligns across 9 bases. Germline CDR1 SGHVS, CDR2 FQNEAQ. The trim removed 4 bases at V and 3 bases at J, leaving 11 bases unmatched. The CDR3 is 17 residues long. Written as DNA, the CDR3 is TGTGCCAGCAGCTCGGGACTAGCCCCAGTGGGTACAGATACGCAGTATTTT. Encoded protein: CASSSGLAPVGTDTQYF.

This clone appeared a single time. V gene TRBV7-2 combines with J gene TRBJ2-2; 10 nucleotides align to TRBD1. Germline V gene lookup returns CDR1 SGHTA and CDR2 FQGNSA. V trimming: 5 bases; J trimming: 2 bases; junction bases outside the gene matches: 2. This CDR3 is 15 amino acids long. The CDR3 DNA follows: TGTGCCAGCAGCAGACAGGGGGCTAACACCGGGGAGCTGTTTTTT. Translated: CASSRQGANTGELFF. Full variable domain (rest looked up from reference TRBV7-2 and TRBJ2-2): GAGVSQSPSNKVTEKGKDVELRCDPISGHTALYWYRQSLGQGLEFLIYFQGNSAPDKSGLPSDRFSAERTGGSVSTLTIQRTQQEDSAVYLCASSRQGANTGELFFGEGSRLTVL.

This clone was found a few times. The chain has TRBV25-1 and TRBJ1-2; maybe TRBD1 (6 bases). This CDR3 comprises 12 residues. V was shortened by 6 bases and J by 8 bases, with 13 bases between the two germline ends. CDR1 is MGHDK, CDR2 SYGVNS, per germline. The CDR3 DNA reads TGTGCCAGCAGCCTTGCAGGGGTCGGCTACACCTTC. This sequence encodes CASSLAGVGYTF.

J is TRBJ1-5 and V is TRBV4-1, with D maybe TRBD1 (5 bases). This CDR3 contains 15 residues. Trimming cost V 0 bases and J 4 bases, with 10 bases left between them. The V gene's germline CDR1 is MGHRA and CDR2 YSYEKL. The CDR3 sequence: CASSQERQTNQPQHF. CDR3 DNA sequence: TGCGCCAGCAGCCAAGAGAGACAGACAAATCAGCCCCAGCATTTT.

This clone was detected only once. The chain has TRBV7-2 and TRBJ1-1; tentatively, D is TRBD1 (5 bases). Germline V gene sequence: CDR1 SGHTA, CDR2 FQGNSA. Deletions cut 1 base from V and 1 base from J, with 7 bases between. CDR3 length: 14 residues. CDR3 loop: CASSLDGQNTEAFF. The CDR3 nucleotides are TGTGCCAGCAGCTTAGACGGACAGAACACTGAAGCTTTCTTT.